This entry describes one TCR beta chain. No antigen is known for it. This record belongs to a study of high-grade serous ovarian cancer treatment subgroups. Findings and caveats of the study: Without spatial data, bulk sequencing limits insight into HGSC tumor diversity. Different patients shared almost no repertoire; same-patient tumors shared 0.11 to 0.79.

Tumor tissue was taken before any definitive surgery or chemotherapy was given. This table comes from immunoSEQ multiplex PCR, and its TCRdb copy is limited to in-frame clones, with some not included. The top ten hold around 11% of the sample, which has about 4,000 clones, approximately 70% seen once. The CDR3 has 16 amino acids. The V segment lost 3 bases and the J segment 9 bases; nucleotides outside the gene matches: 10. Germline V CDR1 and CDR2: SGHRS, YFSETQ. This chain connects TRBV5-1 to TRBJ1-6, with 9 bases aligning to TRBD1. The sample consisted of tumor tissue. This sequence was found in a human donor with high-grade serous ovarian cancer. CDR3 amino acids: CASSSGFAGQGSPLHF. CDR3 sequence (DNA): TGCGCCAGCAGCTCCGGGTTTGCGGGACAGGGTTCACCCCTCCACTTT.